A selection of T cell receptor beta chains follows, all from one sample in a study of T cell changes during pregnancy in multiple sclerosis. Method: immunoSEQ multiplex PCR; TCRdb's copy keeps in-frame clones and lacks some. This repertoire shows some 45,000 clones, around 95% found once; its top ten account for 5.5% to 7.5%. The sequences come from CD8+ T cells from peripheral blood mononuclear cells, collected in the first trimester of pregnancy. These receptors all stem from a female donor with multiple sclerosis, enrolled in a pregnancy study. Each CDR3 is given with its conserved first and last residue. A D gene is named only where the DNA matches it firmly. The size field is filled for only some rows; it gives once, few, many or a size class.

>NA|TRBV4-1|TRBJ2-7|NA
TGCGCCAGCAGCCAAGCTTTTACAGAGTACGAGCAGTACTTC
CASSQAFTEYEQYF
>NA|TRBV27|TRBJ1-1|NA
TGTGCCAGCAGTTTATCGGCGGAGAACACTGAAGCTTTCTTT
CASSLSAENTEAFF
>once|TRBV5-1|TRBJ2-1|TRBD2
TGCGCCAGCAGGCACCCCGGGGGGGGTGTCCACAATGAGCAGTTCTTC
CASRHPGGGVHNEQFF
>NA|TRBV2|TRBJ1-1|NA
TGTGCCACCATGGGCGGGGTCATGAACACTGAAGCTTTCTTT
CATMGGVMNTEAFF
>NA|TRBV5-4|TRBJ2-7|NA
TGTGCCAGCAGCTCCGACAGCTACGAGCAGTACTTC
CASSSDSYEQYF
>once|TRBV11-2|TRBJ2-7|TRBD2
TGTGCCAGCAGCTTTGGCGGGGGCTACGAGCAGTACTTC
CASSFGGGYEQYF
>NA|TRBV9|TRBJ1-6|NA
TGTGCCAGCAGCGAATCGACAGGCGTGGATTCACCCCTCCACTTT
CASSESTGVDSPLHF
>NA|TRBV11-2|TRBJ2-1|NA
TGTGCCAGCAGCGTAAGTCGGGTCGATGAGCAGTTCTTC
CASSVSRVDEQFF
>NA|TRBV19|TRBJ1-2|TRBD1
TGTGCCAGCACGCCAGGGGGCTACTATGGCTACACCTTC
CASTPGGYYGYTF
>NA|TRBV11-2|TRBJ1-2|TRBD1
TGTGCCAGCAGCTTAGTTACCGGGACAGGCCTCTTCACCTTC
CASSLVTGTGLFTF
>NA|TRBV15|TRBJ2-5|TRBD2
TGTGCCACCAGCATCGGGTTGAAACTAGCGGGAGAGACCCAGTACTTC
CATSIGLKLAGETQYF
>NA|TRBV6-6|TRBJ1-4|NA
TGTGCCAGCATCGAGGGGAGGGGCGCAACTAATGAAAAACTGTTTTTT
CASIEGRGATNEKLFF
>NA|TRBV5-4|TRBJ2-1|TRBD1
TGTGCCGCACAGGGGGAAGGGGGTGAGCAGTTCTTC
CAAQGEGGEQFF
>NA|TRBV13|TRBJ2-2|TRBD2
TGTGCCAGCAGTAGTAGCGGGAGGGCCCCCGGGGAGCTGTTTTTT
CASSSSGRAPGELFF
>once|TRBV4-1|TRBJ1-1|TRBD1
TGCGCCAGCAGCCCTTCCGGGACAGGAAACACTGAAGCTTTCTTT
CASSPSGTGNTEAFF
>NA|TRBV9|TRBJ2-7|TRBD1
TGTGCCAGTGGGACAGGTATCTCCTACGAGCAGTACTTC
CASGTGISYEQYF
>NA|TRBV4-3|TRBJ2-2|NA
TGCGCCAGCAGCCAAGTCCCCGGGAGCACCGGGGAGCTGTTTTTT
CASSQVPGSTGELFF
>NA|TRBV7-3|TRBJ2-4|TRBD1
TGTGCCAGCAGCCCCGGACAGGGGGCTGGGGCCAAAAACATTCAGTACTTC
CASSPGQGAGAKNIQYF
>NA|TRBV6-5|TRBJ2-1|NA
TGTGCCAGCAGTTACGACCGGGGGTTCCCATTGTTCTTC
CASSYDRGFPLFF
>NA|TRBV10-1|TRBJ2-7|NA
TGCGCCAGCAGTGCAGACAGTTACTACGAGCAGTACTTC
CASSADSYYEQYF
>once|TRBV7-9|TRBJ2-7|TRBD1
TGTGCCAGCAGCGGGGGACAGAGCTACGAGCAGTACTTC
CASSGGQSYEQYF
>once|TRBV4-1|TRBJ2-3|NA
TGCGCCAGCAGCCAACCCGGGGATGATACGCAGTATTTT
CASSQPGDDTQYF
>once|TRBV11-2|TRBJ2-1|NA
TGTGCCAGCAGCTTAGTCGGGGGATTTTGGAATGAGCAGTTCTTC
CASSLVGGFWNEQFF
>NA|TRBV19|TRBJ2-7|TRBD1
TGTGCCAGTAGTATCGGTACAGGGGGTCTGTACGAGCAGTACTTC
CASSIGTGGLYEQYF
>NA|TRBV9|TRBJ1-1|NA
TGTGCCAGCAGCGCCCGTGTATCGGGGTCGGATTATAAAGCTTTCTTT
CASSARVSGSDYKAFF
>NA|TRBV28|TRBJ1-2|NA
TGTGCCAGCAGCTCCTCTAACTATGGCTACACCTTC
CASSSSNYGYTF
>NA|TRBV30|TRBJ1-1|TRBD1
TGTGCCTGGAGTCGAATCGACAGGGTCACTGAAGCTTTCTTT
CAWSRIDRVTEAFF
>NA|TRBV27|TRBJ2-6|NA
TGTGCCAGCAGTGGCAAGACAGACAACTCTGGGGCCAACGTCCTGACTTTC
CASSGKTDNSGANVLTF
>NA|TRBV5-1|TRBJ2-7|NA
TGCGCCAGCAGCTTGGAACTAGACTCCTACGAGCAGTACTTC
CASSLELDSYEQYF
>NA|TRBV30|TRBJ2-1|NA
TGTGCCTGGAGTGTACTAGGAGGTGAGCAGTTCTTC
CAWSVLGGEQFF
>NA|TRBV19|TRBJ2-1|TRBD2
TGTGCCAGTAGTCGGACTAGCGGGAGTCTCAATGAGCAGTTCTTC
CASSRTSGSLNEQFF
>few|TRBV4-2|TRBJ2-6|NA
TGTGCCAGCAGCCAAGATCGGGACTCTGGGGCCAACGTCCTGACTTTC
CASSQDRDSGANVLTF
>NA|TRBV7-9|TRBJ1-1|TRBD1
TGTGCCAGCAACGGACAGGGTAACACTGAAGCTTTCTTT
CASNGQGNTEAFF
>NA|TRBV10-3|TRBJ1-1|NA
TGTGCCATCAGTGAGTCCCTCAGGGGCAACACTGAAGCTTTCTTT
CAISESLRGNTEAFF
>many|TRBV4-2|TRBJ2-7|NA
TGTGCCAGCAGCCAAGATCGGGGAGGGGGCTCCTACGAGCAGTACTTC
CASSQDRGGGSYEQYF
>once|TRBV30|TRBJ1-5|TRBD1
TGTGCCTGGCTAAGGGCTGGCGGCGACAGGGAAGAAGGCGGCAATCAGCCCCAGCATTTT
CAWLRAGGDREEGGNQPQHF
>NA|TRBV19|TRBJ2-3|TRBD2
TGTGCCACCAAACTAGCGGGAGTGTCAGATACGCAGTATTTT
CATKLAGVSDTQYF
>NA|TRBV2|TRBJ2-7|NA
TGTGCCAGCAGTGAATCTGGCACATCCTACGAGCAGTACTTC
CASSESGTSYEQYF
>NA|TRBV4-1|TRBJ2-5|NA
TGCGCCAGCAGCCAAGTAGGGGCCCAAGAGACCCAGTACTTC
CASSQVGAQETQYF
>NA|TRBV9|TRBJ2-1|TRBD2
TGTGCCAGCAGCTCGGACCTGGGAGGGAATGAGCAGTTCTTC
CASSSDLGGNEQFF
>few|TRBV10-1|TRBJ2-7|TRBD1
TGCGCCAGACGACCGGGACAGCGGAACGAGCAGTACTTC
CARRPGQRNEQYF
>NA|TRBV27|TRBJ1-2|NA
TGTGCCAGCAGTTTATCGGCCAGGGATGGCTACACCTTC
CASSLSARDGYTF
>NA|TRBV13|TRBJ2-2|TRBD1
TGTGCCAGCAGCCCGGGGGACAGGGGAGGCACCGGGGAGCTGTTTTTT
CASSPGDRGGTGELFF
>NA|TRBV27|TRBJ1-1|NA
TGTGCCAGCAGTTCCCTATACAGGTTTGAAGCTTTCTTT
CASSSLYRFEAFF
>NA|TRBV5-6|TRBJ2-7|NA
TGTGCCAGCAGCTTGGGAGCGGAGCAGTACTTC
CASSLGAEQYF